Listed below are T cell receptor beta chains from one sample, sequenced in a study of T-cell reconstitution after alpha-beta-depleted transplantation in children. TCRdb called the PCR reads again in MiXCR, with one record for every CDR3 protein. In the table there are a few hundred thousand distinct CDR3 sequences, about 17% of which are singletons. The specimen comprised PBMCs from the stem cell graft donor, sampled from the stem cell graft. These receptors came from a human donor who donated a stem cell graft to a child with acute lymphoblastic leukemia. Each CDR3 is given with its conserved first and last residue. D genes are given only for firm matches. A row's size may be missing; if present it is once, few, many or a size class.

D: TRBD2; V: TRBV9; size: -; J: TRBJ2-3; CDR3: CASSSTPGLHADTQYF; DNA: TGTGCCAGCAGTTCAACCCCGGGACTACATGCAGATACGCAGTATTTT
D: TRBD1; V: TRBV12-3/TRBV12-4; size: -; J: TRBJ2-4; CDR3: CASSGGQGSTKNIQYF; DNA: TGTGCCAGCAGTGGGGGACAGGGATCCACCAAAAACATTCAGTACTTC
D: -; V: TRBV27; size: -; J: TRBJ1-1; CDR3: CASFLQGGGHQNTEAFF; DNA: TGTGCCAGCTTCCTTCAGGGTGGAGGGCACCAGAACACTGAAGCTTTCTTT
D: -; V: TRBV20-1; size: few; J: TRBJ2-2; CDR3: CSARDTLGPKTGELFF; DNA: TGCAGTGCTAGAGATACCCTAGGACCCAAAACCGGGGAGCTGTTTTTT
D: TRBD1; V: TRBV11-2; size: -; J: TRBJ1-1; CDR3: CASRGETGYTEAFF; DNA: TGTGCCAGCAGAGGAGAGACAGGGTACACTGAAGCTTTCTTT
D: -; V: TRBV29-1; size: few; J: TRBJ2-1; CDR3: CSVEAPGSFNEQFF; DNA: TGCAGCGTTGAAGCCCCGGGTAGTTTCAATGAGCAGTTCTTC
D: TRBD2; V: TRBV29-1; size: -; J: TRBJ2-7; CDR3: CSATSGPSYEQYF; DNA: TGCAGCGCTACTAGCGGGCCCTCCTACGAGCAGTACTTC
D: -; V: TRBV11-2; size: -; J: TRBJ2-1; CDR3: CASSLVEGSFLDEQFF; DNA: TGTGCCAGCAGCTTAGTGGAGGGCAGTTTCTTGGATGAGCAGTTCTTC
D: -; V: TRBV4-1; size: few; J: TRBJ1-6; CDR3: CASSQDQGILGSYNSPLHF; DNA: TGCGCCAGCAGCCAAGATCAGGGGATCCTAGGATCCTATAATTCACCCCTCCACTTT
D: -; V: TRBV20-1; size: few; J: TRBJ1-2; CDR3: CSAHSGPGYTF; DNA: TGCAGTGCTCACAGTGGCCCTGGCTACACCTTC
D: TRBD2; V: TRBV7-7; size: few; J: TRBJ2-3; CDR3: CASSLYFGTSGTDTQYF; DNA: TGTGCCAGCAGCTTATATTTCGGGACTAGCGGCACAGATACGCAGTATTTT
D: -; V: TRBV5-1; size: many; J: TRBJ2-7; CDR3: CASGLQGYEQYF; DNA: TGCGCCAGCGGCCTACAGGGTTACGAGCAGTACTTC
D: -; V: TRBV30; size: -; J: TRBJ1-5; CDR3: CAWSRSNQPQHF; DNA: TGTGCCTGGAGCCGTAGCAATCAGCCCCAGCATTTT
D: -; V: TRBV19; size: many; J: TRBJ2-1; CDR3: CASSMRLPSVDEQFF; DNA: TGTGCCAGTAGTATGAGGCTACCATCCGTGGATGAGCAGTTCTTC
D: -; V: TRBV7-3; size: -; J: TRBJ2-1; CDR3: CASSLVTTDEQFF; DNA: TGTGCCAGCAGCTTAGTTACTACAGATGAGCAGTTCTTC
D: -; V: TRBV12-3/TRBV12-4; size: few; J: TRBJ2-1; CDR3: CASSRPDRRLDEQFF; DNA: TGTGCCAGCAGTCGCCCCGACAGGCGACTCGATGAGCAGTTCTTC
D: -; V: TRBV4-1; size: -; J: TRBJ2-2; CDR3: CASSQEGSSKGNTGELFF; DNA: TGCGCCAGCAGCCAAGAGGGGAGCTCTAAGGGGAACACCGGGGAGCTGTTTTTT
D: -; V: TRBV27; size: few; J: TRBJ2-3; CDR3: CASSLSVLFSTDTQYF; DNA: TGTGCCAGCAGTTTATCGGTCCTGTTTAGCACAGATACGCAGTATTTT
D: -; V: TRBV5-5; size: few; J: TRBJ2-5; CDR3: CASSFRTVRQETQYF; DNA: TGTGCCAGCAGCTTCAGGACAGTTCGCCAAGAGACCCAGTACTTC
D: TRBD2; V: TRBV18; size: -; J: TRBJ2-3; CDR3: CASSPIGLAGVTDTQYF; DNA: TGTGCCAGCTCACCAATAGGACTAGCGGGGGTCACAGATACGCAGTATTTT
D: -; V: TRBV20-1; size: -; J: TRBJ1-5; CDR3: CSASGSTGFNQPQHF; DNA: TGCAGTGCTAGTGGTTCAACGGGATTCAATCAGCCCCAGCATTTT
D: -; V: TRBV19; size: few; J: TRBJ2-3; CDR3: CASSPGVTQYF; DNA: TGTGCCAGTAGCCCGGGAGTTACGCAGTATTTT
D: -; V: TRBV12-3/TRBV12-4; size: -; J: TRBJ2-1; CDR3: CATRTDNNEQFF; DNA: TGTGCCACACGGACGGATAACAATGAGCAGTTCTTC
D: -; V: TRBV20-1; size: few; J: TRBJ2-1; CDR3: CSARGPTPAGGEQFF; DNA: TGCAGTGCTAGAGGCCCAACCCCCGCGGGCGGTGAGCAGTTCTTC
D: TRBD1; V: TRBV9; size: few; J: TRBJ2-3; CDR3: CASSPSRDRGTDTQYF; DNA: TGTGCCAGCAGCCCGAGCCGGGACAGGGGCACAGATACGCAGTATTTT
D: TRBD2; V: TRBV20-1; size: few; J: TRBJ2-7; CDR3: CSALLADSSYEQYF; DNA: TGCAGTGCTTTGCTAGCGGATAGCTCCTACGAGCAGTACTTC
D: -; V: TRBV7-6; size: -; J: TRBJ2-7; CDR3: CASSLTRGQLPSSYEQYF; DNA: TGTGCCAGCAGCTTAACCCGAGGACAGTTACCTAGCTCCTACGAGCAGTACTTC
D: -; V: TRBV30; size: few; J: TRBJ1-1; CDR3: CAWGARGGNTEAFF; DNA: TGTGCCTGGGGGGCCAGGGGAGGGAACACTGAAGCTTTCTTT
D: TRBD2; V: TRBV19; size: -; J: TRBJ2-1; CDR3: CASSMAAGRANEQFF; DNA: TGTGCCAGTAGTATGGCGGCGGGGAGGGCGAATGAGCAGTTCTTC
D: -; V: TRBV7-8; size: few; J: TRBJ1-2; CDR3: CASSLVGGSDYGYTF; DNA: TGTGCCAGCAGCTTAGTGGGAGGGTCTGACTATGGCTACACCTTC
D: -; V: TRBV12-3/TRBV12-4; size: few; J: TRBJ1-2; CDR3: CASSWGTYGYTF; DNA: TGTGCCAGCAGTTGGGGAACCTATGGCTACACCTTC
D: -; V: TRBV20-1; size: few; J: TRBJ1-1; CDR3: CSAGTHRYQDEAFF; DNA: TGCAGTGCTGGGACTCACAGGTATCAGGATGAAGCTTTCTTT
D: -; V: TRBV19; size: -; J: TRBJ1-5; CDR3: CASNRGDNQPQHF; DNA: TGTGCCAGTAATCGGGGGGACAATCAGCCCCAGCATTTT
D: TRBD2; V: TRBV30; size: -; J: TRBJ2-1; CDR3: CAWTAGGHYNEQFF; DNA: TGTGCCTGGACGGCGGGAGGCCACTACAATGAGCAGTTCTTC
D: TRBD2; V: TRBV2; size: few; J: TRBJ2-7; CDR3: CASFAGTSLEYEQYF; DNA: TGTGCCAGCTTTGCCGGGACTAGCCTTGAGTACGAGCAGTACTTC